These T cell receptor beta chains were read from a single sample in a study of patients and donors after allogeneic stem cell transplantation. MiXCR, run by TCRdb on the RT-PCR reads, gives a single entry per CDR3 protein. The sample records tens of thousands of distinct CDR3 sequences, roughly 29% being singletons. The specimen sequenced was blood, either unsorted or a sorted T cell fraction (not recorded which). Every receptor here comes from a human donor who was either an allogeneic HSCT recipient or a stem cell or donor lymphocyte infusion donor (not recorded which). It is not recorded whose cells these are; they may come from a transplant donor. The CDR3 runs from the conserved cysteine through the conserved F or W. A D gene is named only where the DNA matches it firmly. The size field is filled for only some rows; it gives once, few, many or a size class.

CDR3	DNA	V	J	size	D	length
CASSLALALNTEAFF	TGTGCCAGCAGCTTAGCCTTAGCCCTGAACACTGAAGCTTTCTTT	TRBV7-9	TRBJ1-1	few	NA	15
CASSPPSRISYNEQFF	TGTGCCAGCAGCCCCCCCAGCAGGATCTCCTACAATGAGCAGTTCTTC	TRBV7-9	TRBJ2-1	NA	NA	16
CSARDQTTLRDTQYF	TGCAGTGCTAGAGATCAGACCACCTTGAGAGATACGCAGTATTTT	TRBV20-1	TRBJ2-3	NA	NA	15
CASSLSSSTRGPTEAFF	TGTGCCAGCAGTTTATCTAGTAGTACCAGGGGGCCCACTGAAGCTTTCTTT	TRBV27	TRBJ1-1	NA	TRBD1	17
CSVQPRGTGELFF	TGCAGCGTCCAACCTCGGGGCACCGGGGAGCTGTTTTTT	TRBV29-1	TRBJ2-2	NA	NA	13
CASSVGGGMNEQFF	TGTGCCAGCAGCGTAGGGGGCGGAATGAATGAGCAGTTCTTC	TRBV9	TRBJ2-1	NA	NA	14
CASSWGHDEQFF	TGTGCCAGCAGCTGGGGGCACGATGAGCAGTTCTTC	TRBV11-1	TRBJ2-1	NA	NA	12
CASTLGSSGSYEQYF	TGTGCCAGCACCCTCGGGTCTAGCGGGAGTTACGAGCAGTACTTC	TRBV28	TRBJ2-7	few	TRBD2	15
CASSSPGSLNYGYTF	TGTGCCAGCAGTAGCCCGGGAAGCCTTAACTATGGCTACACCTTC	TRBV28	TRBJ1-2	few	NA	15
CASSIQGLAGGGIYNEQFF	TGTGCCAGCAGTATCCAGGGACTAGCGGGAGGGGGGATCTACAATGAGCAGTTCTTC	TRBV6-2/TRBV6-3	TRBJ2-1	NA	TRBD2	19
CASSLSDSFEAFF	TGTGCCAGCAGCTTATCGGACAGTTTCGAAGCTTTCTTT	TRBV7-2	TRBJ1-1	NA	NA	13
CASSSGQESTTEAFF	TGTGCCAGCAGCTCCGGACAGGAATCGACTACTGAAGCTTTCTTT	TRBV11-3	TRBJ1-1	NA	TRBD1	15
CAISDYRDEQYF	TGTGCCATCAGTGACTACAGGGACGAGCAGTACTTC	TRBV10-3	TRBJ2-7	few	NA	12
CASSIDRSPGPEKLFF	TGTGCCAGTAGTATAGATCGGTCACCCGGGCCCGAAAAACTGTTTTTT	TRBV19	TRBJ1-4	few	NA	16
CASILTGLYQETQYF	TGTGCCAGCATCCTGACAGGGTTGTACCAAGAGACCCAGTACTTC	TRBV5-8	TRBJ2-5	medium-sized	TRBD1	15
CSARDGMGGYTF	TGCAGTGCTAGGGACGGAATGGGGGGCTACACCTTC	TRBV20-1	TRBJ1-2	few	NA	12
CASSFTSGRSNEQFF	TGTGCCAGCAGTTTTACTAGCGGGAGGAGCAATGAGCAGTTCTTC	TRBV12-3/TRBV12-4	TRBJ2-1	few	TRBD2	15
CATSRDWGFNEQYF	TGTGCCACCAGCAGAGATTGGGGTTTCAACGAGCAGTACTTC	TRBV15	TRBJ2-7	NA	NA	14
CASRSTGGDAEAFF	TGTGCCAGCAGATCGACAGGGGGGGACGCTGAAGCTTTCTTT	TRBV6-2/TRBV6-3	TRBJ1-1	NA	TRBD1	14
CASRIGQGSNYGYTF	TGTGCCAGCAGAATAGGACAGGGGTCGAACTATGGCTACACCTTC	TRBV6-1	TRBJ1-2	NA	TRBD1	15
CASREGYNEQFF	TGCGCCAGCAGGGAGGGCTACAATGAGCAGTTCTTC	TRBV5-1	TRBJ2-1	few	NA	12
CASSYGGPPEAFF	TGTGCCAGCAGTTACGGGGGACCCCCTGAAGCTTTCTTT	TRBV6-2/TRBV6-3	TRBJ1-1	NA	NA	13
CAWSVGSGSYEQYF	TGTGCCTGGAGTGTGGGATCGGGGTCGTACGAGCAGTACTTC	TRBV30	TRBJ2-7	NA	NA	14
CASSVGPDPSNQPQHF	TGTGCCAGCAGCGTAGGCCCGGACCCAAGCAATCAGCCCCAGCATTTT	TRBV9	TRBJ1-5	few	NA	16
CASSRGQLRETQYF	TGTGCCAGCAGCCGGGGACAGCTAAGGGAGACCCAGTACTTC	TRBV7-2	TRBJ2-5	NA	TRBD1	14
CASSQWTQRGDTQYF	TGTGCCAGCAGCCAATGGACACAGCGGGGAGATACGCAGTATTTT	TRBV3-1	TRBJ2-3	NA	TRBD2	15
CSAEGSGEETQYF	TGCAGCGCCGAAGGTAGCGGGGAAGAGACCCAGTACTTC	TRBV29-1	TRBJ2-5	few	TRBD2	13
CASSAGTGYNYGYTF	TGTGCCAGCAGCGCCGGGACAGGCTATAACTATGGCTACACCTTC	TRBV9	TRBJ1-2	NA	TRBD1	15
CASSLSTSGRSSYNEQFF	TGTGCCAGCAGTTTATCCACTAGCGGGCGGAGCTCCTACAATGAGCAGTTCTTC	TRBV12-3/TRBV12-4	TRBJ2-1	few	TRBD2	18
CASILRPSGANVLTF	TGTGCCAGCATCCTTAGGCCCTCTGGGGCCAACGTCCTGACTTTC	TRBV12-3/TRBV12-4	TRBJ2-6	NA	NA	15
CASSLGPGQGASEAFF	TGTGCCAGCAGTTTAGGTCCGGGACAGGGGGCCTCTGAAGCTTTCTTT	TRBV12-3/TRBV12-4	TRBJ1-1	many	TRBD1	16
CASSLNGSPLHF	TGCGCCAGCAGCTTGAACGGATCACCCCTCCACTTT	TRBV5-1	TRBJ1-6	NA	NA	12
CASSFEGSDEQFF	TGTGCCAGCAGTTTTGAAGGCTCCGATGAGCAGTTCTTC	TRBV12-3/TRBV12-4	TRBJ2-1	NA	NA	13
CASIETGGIPSYNEQFF	TGTGCCAGCATTGAGACAGGGGGAATTCCCTCCTACAATGAGCAGTTCTTC	TRBV12-3/TRBV12-4	TRBJ2-1	few	TRBD1	17
CSARPRTGYSQPQHF	TGCAGTGCTAGGCCCCGGACAGGGTACAGTCAGCCCCAGCATTTT	TRBV20-1	TRBJ1-5	NA	TRBD1	15
CASSPRQNNQPQHF	TGTGCCAGCAGCCCACGACAGAACAATCAGCCCCAGCATTTT	TRBV9	TRBJ1-5	few	NA	14
CASSKLGQGQGGYTF	TGTGCCAGCAGCAAGCTTGGACAGGGGCAAGGAGGCTACACCTTC	TRBV28	TRBJ1-2	many	TRBD1	15
CASRISSDTQYF	TGTGCCAGCAGAATCTCTAGTGATACGCAGTATTTT	TRBV28	TRBJ2-3	NA	NA	12
CASSHGTHQETQYF	TGCGCCAGCAGCCACGGGACACACCAAGAGACCCAGTACTTC	TRBV4-1	TRBJ2-5	NA	NA	14
CASSLEVADIINFYNEQFF	TGTGCCAGCAGCTTAGAAGTAGCGGACATAATCAATTTCTACAATGAGCAGTTCTTC	TRBV7-2	TRBJ2-1	NA	NA	19
CAGSGTRDSPLHF	TGTGCCGGATCCGGGACTAGGGATTCACCCCTCCACTTT	TRBV2	TRBJ1-6	NA	NA	13
CASSPVWYADTQYF	TGTGCCAGCAGCCCTGTTTGGTACGCAGATACGCAGTATTTT	TRBV7-6	TRBJ2-3	NA	NA	14
CASSVEGGTNYGYTF	TGTGCCAGCAGCGTAGAAGGGGGGACTAACTATGGCTACACCTTC	TRBV9	TRBJ1-2	few	NA	15
CATSDPPGTGNYNEQFF	TGTGCCACCAGTGATCCCCCGGGGACAGGAAATTACAATGAGCAGTTCTTC	TRBV24-1	TRBJ2-1	NA	TRBD1	17
CASSYPHLGARRQTEAFF	TGTGCCAGCAGTTACCCACATCTGGGGGCTAGGCGCCAGACTGAAGCTTTCTTT	TRBV6-2/TRBV6-3	TRBJ1-1	few	NA	18
CASSLVTGSGNQPQHF	TGTGCCAGCAGTTTAGTAACAGGGTCTGGCAATCAGCCCCAGCATTTT	TRBV27	TRBJ1-5	few	NA	16
CASSISGQGPDSNQPQHF	TGTGCCAGTAGTATATCGGGCCAGGGGCCAGATAGCAATCAGCCCCAGCATTTT	TRBV19	TRBJ1-5	few	NA	18
CASGFGGDSGFF	TGTGCCAGCGGATTCGGCGGGGACAGCGGGTTCTTC	TRBV7-2	TRBJ2-1	NA	NA	12
CASSSLALGQGTEAFF	TGCGCCAGCAGCTCCCTTGCCCTGGGACAGGGGACTGAAGCTTTCTTT	TRBV5-1	TRBJ1-1	NA	TRBD1	16
CATSDRDRGSTDTQYF	TGTGCCACCAGTGATAGGGACAGGGGAAGCACAGATACGCAGTATTTT	TRBV24-1	TRBJ2-3	NA	TRBD1	16
CASSYSTWGWTF	TGTGCCAGCAGTTACTCGACGTGGGGATGGACCTTC	TRBV6-2/TRBV6-3	TRBJ1-2	NA	NA	12
CASSPLTGVGELFF	TGTGCCAGCAGTCCCCTCACAGGGGTCGGGGAGCTGTTTTTT	TRBV7-3	TRBJ2-2	NA	TRBD1	14
CASSLSAGFGELFF	TGTGCCAGCAGTTTATCGGCAGGTTTTGGGGAGCTGTTTTTT	TRBV27	TRBJ2-2	NA	NA	14
CASSFGQGATGNQPQHF	TGTGCCAGCAGCTTCGGACAGGGGGCGACTGGGAATCAGCCCCAGCATTTT	TRBV7-9	TRBJ1-5	few	TRBD1	17
CASSLPDSPSYNEQFF	TGTGCCAGCAGCTTACCAGACAGTCCCTCCTACAATGAGCAGTTCTTC	TRBV13	TRBJ2-1	few	NA	16